This T cell receptor (beta chain) was captured in a study of shared clonotypes between healthy human individuals. Pooled CD45RO+ cells and CCR7-negative CD45RA+ TemRA cells made up CD8 memory. V was clipped by 5 bases and J by 2 bases, with 4 bases between them. Germline V gene sequence: CDR1 SGHRS, CDR2 YFSETQ. There are 11 residues in the CDR3. A note on this clone: Its target is not known. The same CDR3 arises from other DNA sequences in this sample as well.

Findings and caveats of the study: Naive subsets typically showed greater estimated richness than memory subsets. Limited genetic and exposure-history diversity came from having few donors.

A deep-level run was used for the assay. Method: immunoSEQ multiplex PCR; TCRdb's copy keeps in-frame clones and lacks some. Of about 380,000 clones listed, approximately 97% are singletons. V gene TRBV5-1 combines with J gene TRBJ2-5, with D hard to call. The sequencing sample was made of memory CD8+ T cells sorted from blood. The sample's subset: CD45RO+ cells pooled with CCR7-negative TemRA cells. This TCR was sampled from a man aged 30 to 45 in good health. The chain's CDR3 is CASSQQETQYF. CDR3 sequence (DNA): TGCGCCAGCAGTCAACAAGAGACCCAGTACTTC.